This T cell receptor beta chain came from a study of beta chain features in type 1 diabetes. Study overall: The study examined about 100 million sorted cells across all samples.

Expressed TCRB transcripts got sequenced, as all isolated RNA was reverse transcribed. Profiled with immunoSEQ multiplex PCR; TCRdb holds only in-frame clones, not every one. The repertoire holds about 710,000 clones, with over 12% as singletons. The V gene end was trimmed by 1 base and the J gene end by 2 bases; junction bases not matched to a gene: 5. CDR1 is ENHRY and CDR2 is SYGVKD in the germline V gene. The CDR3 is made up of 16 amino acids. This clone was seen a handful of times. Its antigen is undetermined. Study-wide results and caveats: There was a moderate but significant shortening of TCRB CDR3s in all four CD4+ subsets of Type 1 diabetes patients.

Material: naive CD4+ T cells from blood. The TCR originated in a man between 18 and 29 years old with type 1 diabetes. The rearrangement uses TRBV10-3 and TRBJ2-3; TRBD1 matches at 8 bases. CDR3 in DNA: TGTGCCATCAGTGAGTGGACGGGACAGGTCACAGATACGCAGTATTTT. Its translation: CAISEWTGQVTDTQYF.